The rows below give T cell receptor beta chains drawn from one sample of a study of shared clonotypes between healthy human individuals. The repertoire was sequenced with immunoSEQ multiplex PCR; TCRdb's copy has only in-frame clones and lacks some. The profile covers about half a million clones, with 79% appearing a single time and around 12% taken by the ten largest. Sequencing was carried out using PBMCs. The receptors here all came from a woman aged 40 to 50 in good health. Some clones in this sample may be carry-over from other donors' samples. The CDR3 runs from the conserved cysteine through the conserved F or W. A D gene is named only where the DNA matches it firmly. Part of the rows lack a size; the others show once, few, many or a class for expanded clones.

CDR3 protein: CASSLGLAPDTQYF
CDR3 DNA: TGTGCCAGCAGCTTAGGGCTAGCGCCAGATACGCAGTATTTT
clone size: NA
J gene: TRBJ2-3
D gene: NA
V gene: TRBV7-2

CDR3 protein: CASSIDTDQPQHF
CDR3 DNA: TGTGCCAGCAGCATCGACACAGATCAGCCCCAGCATTTT
clone size: few
J gene: TRBJ1-5
D gene: NA
V gene: TRBV5-4

CDR3 protein: CASSLGDQSNQPQHF
CDR3 DNA: TGTGCCAGCAGTTTAGGGGACCAAAGCAATCAGCCCCAGCATTTT
clone size: NA
J gene: TRBJ1-5
D gene: NA
V gene: TRBV28

CDR3 protein: CASSSTGRSNEQFF
CDR3 DNA: TGTGCCAGCAGCAGCACGGGACGCAGCAATGAGCAGTTCTTC
clone size: NA
J gene: TRBJ2-1
D gene: NA
V gene: TRBV7-8

CDR3 protein: CASSVQGGNQPQHF
CDR3 DNA: TGTGCCAGCAGCGTACAGGGGGGCAATCAGCCCCAGCATTTT
clone size: few
J gene: TRBJ1-5
D gene: TRBD1
V gene: TRBV9

CDR3 protein: CASSSGTDNEQFF
CDR3 DNA: TGTGCCAGCAGTTCCGGGACCGACAATGAGCAGTTCTTC
clone size: NA
J gene: TRBJ2-1
D gene: NA
V gene: TRBV27

CDR3 protein: CASSLPTRNTEAFF
CDR3 DNA: TGTGCCAGCAGCTTACCCACACGGAACACTGAAGCTTTCTTT
clone size: NA
J gene: TRBJ1-1
D gene: NA
V gene: TRBV7-2

CDR3 protein: CASRDTDMVYNEQFF
CDR3 DNA: TGTGCCAGCAGGGATACCGATATGGTCTACAATGAGCAGTTCTTC
clone size: once
J gene: TRBJ2-1
D gene: NA
V gene: TRBV28

CDR3 protein: CASSYSATGRLAFF
CDR3 DNA: TGTGCCAGCAGTTACTCGGCGACAGGACGTTTGGCTTTCTTT
clone size: NA
J gene: TRBJ1-1
D gene: NA
V gene: TRBV6-5

CDR3 protein: CASSVASGRPETQYF
CDR3 DNA: TGTGCCAGCAGCGTGGCTAGCGGGAGGCCGGAGACCCAGTACTTC
clone size: NA
J gene: TRBJ2-5
D gene: TRBD2
V gene: TRBV28

CDR3 protein: CAISGAGEQYF
CDR3 DNA: TGTGCCATCAGTGGGGCGGGGGAGCAGTACTTC
clone size: NA
J gene: TRBJ2-7
D gene: NA
V gene: TRBV10-3

CDR3 protein: CASSLLLETSGRNEQFF
CDR3 DNA: TGTGCCAGCAGCTTGCTTTTGGAGACTAGCGGGAGAAATGAGCAGTTCTTC
clone size: once
J gene: TRBJ2-1
D gene: TRBD2
V gene: TRBV5-6

CDR3 protein: CASSLDFSYNEQFF
CDR3 DNA: TGTGCCAGCAGCTTGGACTTCTCCTACAATGAGCAGTTCTTC
clone size: NA
J gene: TRBJ2-1
D gene: NA
V gene: TRBV5-5

CDR3 protein: CASSLSGGTARGQPQHF
CDR3 DNA: TGTGCCAGCAGTTTATCCGGCGGGACAGCCCGAGGTCAGCCCCAGCATTTT
clone size: few
J gene: TRBJ1-5
D gene: TRBD1
V gene: TRBV27

CDR3 protein: CASSLYRGLSTGELFF
CDR3 DNA: TGTGCCAGCAGCCTGTACAGGGGTCTGTCCACCGGGGAGCTGTTTTTT
clone size: NA
J gene: TRBJ2-2
D gene: TRBD1
V gene: TRBV16

CDR3 protein: CAISGTGDTEAFF
CDR3 DNA: TGTGCCATCAGCGGGACAGGGGACACTGAAGCTTTCTTT
clone size: NA
J gene: TRBJ1-1
D gene: TRBD1
V gene: TRBV10-3

CDR3 protein: CASSSQFGNEQFF
CDR3 DNA: TGTGCCAGCAGCTCCCAGTTCGGCAATGAGCAGTTCTTC
clone size: NA
J gene: TRBJ2-1
D gene: NA
V gene: TRBV7-3

CDR3 protein: CASSRSRDYGYTF
CDR3 DNA: TGTGCCAGCAGTCGCTCCAGAGACTATGGCTACACCTTC
clone size: NA
J gene: TRBJ1-2
D gene: NA
V gene: TRBV6-5

CDR3 protein: CASSEGLAEPSSYNEQFF
CDR3 DNA: TGTGCCAGCAGCGAGGGACTAGCGGAACCGAGCTCCTACAATGAGCAGTTCTTC
clone size: NA
J gene: TRBJ2-1
D gene: TRBD2
V gene: TRBV7-9

CDR3 protein: CASSAGSWETQYF
CDR3 DNA: TGCGCCAGCAGTGCTGGTAGCTGGGAGACCCAGTACTTC
clone size: once
J gene: TRBJ2-5
D gene: NA
V gene: TRBV10-1

CDR3 protein: CASSEREGPYEQYF
CDR3 DNA: TGTGCCAGCAGTGAGCGGGAGGGTCCCTACGAGCAGTACTTC
clone size: NA
J gene: TRBJ2-7
D gene: TRBD2
V gene: TRBV6-1

CDR3 protein: CASSPGGISRIGDTQYF
CDR3 DNA: TGTGCCAGCTCACCAGGGGGAATTAGTCGGATTGGGGATACGCAGTATTTT
clone size: NA
J gene: TRBJ2-3
D gene: NA
V gene: TRBV18

CDR3 protein: CASSAGGWDEKLFF
CDR3 DNA: TGTGCCAGCAGCGCCGGGGGGTGGGATGAAAAACTGTTTTTT
clone size: NA
J gene: TRBJ1-4
D gene: NA
V gene: TRBV2

CDR3 protein: CATSRDLVVGVETQYF
CDR3 DNA: TGTGCCACCAGCAGAGATCTGGTGGTGGGAGTGGAGACCCAGTACTTC
clone size: NA
J gene: TRBJ2-5
D gene: NA
V gene: TRBV15

CDR3 protein: CASSLRLAGVADTQYF
CDR3 DNA: TGTGCCAGCAGCTTAAGACTAGCGGGAGTCGCAGATACGCAGTATTTT
clone size: once
J gene: TRBJ2-3
D gene: TRBD2
V gene: TRBV7-3

CDR3 protein: CASSTDRTTSTNEKLFF
CDR3 DNA: TGCGCCAGCAGCACAGACAGAACCACATCAACTAATGAAAAACTGTTTTTT
clone size: NA
J gene: TRBJ1-4
D gene: NA
V gene: TRBV4-1

CDR3 protein: CASSFSPEGYEQYF
CDR3 DNA: TGTGCCAGCAGTTTTTCCCCAGAGGGTTACGAGCAGTACTTC
clone size: NA
J gene: TRBJ2-7
D gene: NA
V gene: TRBV28

CDR3 protein: CASSLISGGPFYEQYF
CDR3 DNA: TGTGCCAGCAGCTTAATTTCGGGCGGCCCTTTTTACGAGCAGTACTTC
clone size: NA
J gene: TRBJ2-7
D gene: NA
V gene: TRBV7-9

CDR3 protein: CASSFTFLGTGTDTQYF
CDR3 DNA: TGTGCCAGTAGTTTCACTTTTTTAGGGACTGGCACAGATACGCAGTATTTT
clone size: NA
J gene: TRBJ2-3
D gene: NA
V gene: TRBV19

CDR3 protein: CASSEALLGQGANGYTF
CDR3 DNA: TGTGCCAGCAGTGAAGCGCTGTTGGGACAGGGGGCAAATGGCTACACCTTC
clone size: NA
J gene: TRBJ1-2
D gene: TRBD1
V gene: TRBV6-1

CDR3 protein: CASSPGVRGLNTEAFF
CDR3 DNA: TGTGCCAGCAGCCCCGGTGTTCGGGGGCTGAACACTGAAGCTTTCTTT
clone size: few
J gene: TRBJ1-1
D gene: NA
V gene: TRBV5-4

CDR3 protein: CASSSDRNSPLHF
CDR3 DNA: TGTGCCAGCAGTTCGGACAGGAATTCACCCCTCCACTTT
clone size: few
J gene: TRBJ1-6
D gene: TRBD1
V gene: TRBV6-5

CDR3 protein: CASSVLALSYNEQFF
CDR3 DNA: TGTGCCAGTAGTGTTCTAGCGCTCTCCTACAATGAGCAGTTCTTC
clone size: NA
J gene: TRBJ2-1
D gene: NA
V gene: TRBV19

CDR3 protein: CASSLGQETQYF
CDR3 DNA: TGTGCCAGCAGCTTAGGCCAAGAGACCCAGTACTTC
clone size: once
J gene: TRBJ2-5
D gene: NA
V gene: TRBV7-2

CDR3 protein: CASSEDSSGGNEQFF
CDR3 DNA: TGCGCCAGCAGTGAGGATAGCAGTGGGGGGAATGAGCAGTTCTTC
clone size: NA
J gene: TRBJ2-1
D gene: NA
V gene: TRBV10-1

CDR3 protein: CASSSIVATDTQYF
CDR3 DNA: TGTGCCAGCAGTTCCATTGTGGCCACAGATACGCAGTATTTT
clone size: NA
J gene: TRBJ2-3
D gene: NA
V gene: TRBV28

CDR3 protein: CASSGGYGYTF
CDR3 DNA: TGTGCCAGCAGTGGTGGGTATGGCTACACCTTC
clone size: NA
J gene: TRBJ1-2
D gene: NA
V gene: TRBV2

CDR3 protein: CAWGLAGAGGEETQYF
CDR3 DNA: TGTGCCTGGGGGCTAGCGGGAGCCGGAGGGGAAGAGACCCAGTACTTC
clone size: NA
J gene: TRBJ2-5
D gene: TRBD2
V gene: TRBV30

CDR3 protein: CATGTENTEAFF
CDR3 DNA: TGTGCCACTGGGACAGAGAACACTGAAGCTTTCTTT
clone size: few
J gene: TRBJ1-1
D gene: TRBD1
V gene: TRBV30

CDR3 protein: CASSPDRGRTEAFF
CDR3 DNA: TGTGCCAGCAGCCCCGACAGGGGGCGAACTGAAGCTTTCTTT
clone size: NA
J gene: TRBJ1-1
D gene: TRBD1
V gene: TRBV7-6

CDR3 protein: CSAGHREIQYF
CDR3 DNA: TGCAGTGCTGGGCATAGGGAGATTCAGTACTTC
clone size: many
J gene: TRBJ2-4
D gene: NA
V gene: TRBV20-1

CDR3 protein: CASSYLRQGAGELFF
CDR3 DNA: TGTGCCAGCAGTTACTTAAGACAGGGGGCCGGGGAGCTGTTTTTT
clone size: NA
J gene: TRBJ2-2
D gene: TRBD1
V gene: TRBV6-5

CDR3 protein: CASSLETSGRALTRFF
CDR3 DNA: TGTGCCAGCAGTTTAGAGACTAGCGGTAGGGCTCTTACTCGGTTCTTC
clone size: NA
J gene: TRBJ2-1
D gene: TRBD2
V gene: TRBV28

CDR3 protein: CAISDWLTGNTIYF
CDR3 DNA: TGTGCCATCAGTGATTGGCTTACTGGAAACACCATATATTTT
clone size: NA
J gene: TRBJ1-3
D gene: NA
V gene: TRBV10-3

CDR3 protein: CASSLSGMRGVSGNTIYF
CDR3 DNA: TGTGCCAGCAGTTTAAGTGGTATGAGGGGAGTCTCTGGAAACACCATATATTTT
clone size: NA
J gene: TRBJ1-3
D gene: NA
V gene: TRBV28

CDR3 protein: CASSFRDRRNTEAFF
CDR3 DNA: TGTGCCAGCAGCTTCCGGGACAGGAGAAACACTGAAGCTTTCTTT
clone size: NA
J gene: TRBJ1-1
D gene: TRBD1
V gene: TRBV11-2

CDR3 protein: CAWRPLGGTNQPQHF
CDR3 DNA: TGTGCCTGGAGGCCGTTGGGGGGGACCAATCAGCCCCAGCATTTT
clone size: NA
J gene: TRBJ1-5
D gene: NA
V gene: TRBV30

CDR3 protein: CASSPPLADTQYF
CDR3 DNA: TGTGCCAGCTCACCCCCCCTGGCAGATACGCAGTATTTT
clone size: NA
J gene: TRBJ2-3
D gene: NA
V gene: TRBV18

CDR3 protein: CASSERGQVIGQFF
CDR3 DNA: TGTGCCAGCAGTGAGCGTGGGCAGGTGATAGGGCAGTTCTTC
clone size: NA
J gene: TRBJ2-1
D gene: NA
V gene: TRBV2

CDR3 protein: CASSVRQALNTGELFF
CDR3 DNA: TGTGCCAGCAGCGTGCGACAGGCCCTGAACACCGGGGAGCTGTTTTTT
clone size: NA
J gene: TRBJ2-2
D gene: NA
V gene: TRBV11-2

CDR3 protein: CASSSNPRGSYEQYF
CDR3 DNA: TGTGCCAGCAGCTCTAACCCTAGGGGGAGTTACGAGCAGTACTTC
clone size: NA
J gene: TRBJ2-7
D gene: NA
V gene: TRBV7-6

CDR3 protein: CASSLAVGAPYEQYF
CDR3 DNA: TGTGCCAGCAGCTTAGCGGTGGGGGCACCCTACGAGCAGTACTTC
clone size: many
J gene: TRBJ2-7
D gene: NA
V gene: TRBV7-2

CDR3 protein: CASTRDPGYTEAFF
CDR3 DNA: TGTGCCAGCACCCGGGACCCAGGGTACACTGAAGCTTTCTTT
clone size: NA
J gene: TRBJ1-1
D gene: NA
V gene: TRBV27

CDR3 protein: CASSLRDPRVNTEAFF
CDR3 DNA: TGTGCCAGCAGCTTAAGGGACCCGCGGGTGAACACTGAAGCTTTCTTT
clone size: NA
J gene: TRBJ1-1
D gene: NA
V gene: TRBV7-8

CDR3 protein: CASSLSFPPGEQYF
CDR3 DNA: TGTGCTAGCAGCCTAAGCTTCCCCCCGGGCGAGCAGTACTTC
clone size: NA
J gene: TRBJ2-7
D gene: NA
V gene: TRBV7-7

CDR3 protein: CASSPSSGALSGANVLTF
CDR3 DNA: TGTGCCAGCAGCCCATCTAGCGGGGCCCTCTCTGGGGCCAACGTCCTGACTTTC
clone size: NA
J gene: TRBJ2-6
D gene: TRBD2
V gene: TRBV5-4

CDR3 protein: CASSRRNEGAQNIQYF
CDR3 DNA: TGTGCCAGCAGTCGACGCAACGAAGGGGCGCAAAACATTCAGTACTTC
clone size: NA
J gene: TRBJ2-4
D gene: NA
V gene: TRBV27